The T cell receptor (beta chain) under discussion was sequenced for a study of blood T cells in healthy people across ages. The table lists this clonotype with a few counts. One end of the junction fails to match germline, which may point to a read error. The length of the CDR3 is 15 residues. In germline, CDR1 is DFQATT, CDR2 SNEGSKA (reference sequence). With a J-beta primer mix and a sample-barcoded 5' primer, a second PCR ran about 7 to 12 cycles. In TCRdb, the 5' RACE reads were re-called with MiXCR into one record per CDR3 protein. The data show approximately 780,000 distinct CDR3 sequences, under 30% seen once. The same sample was also studied in work on T cells of mothers and their children.

Material: blood. This sequence originates from a boy between 10 and 17 years old in good health. The rearrangement joins TRBV20-1 to TRBJ2-5; D may be TRBD2 (7 bases). The chain's CDR3 is CSASKRGQNQETQYF. CDR3 sequence (DNA): TGCAGTGCTAGTAAGCGGGGACAAAACCAGGAGACCCAGTACTTC.